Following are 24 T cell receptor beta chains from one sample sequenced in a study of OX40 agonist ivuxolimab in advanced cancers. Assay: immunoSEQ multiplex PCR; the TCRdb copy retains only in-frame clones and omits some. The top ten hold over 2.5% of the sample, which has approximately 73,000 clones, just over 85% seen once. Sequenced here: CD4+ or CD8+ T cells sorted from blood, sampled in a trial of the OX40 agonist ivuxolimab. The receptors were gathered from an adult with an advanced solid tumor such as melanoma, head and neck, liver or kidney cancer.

CDR3 sequence: CASSRTVYEQYF. The CDR3 coding sequence is TGTGCCAGCAGCCGGACTGTCTACGAGCAGTACTTC. This chain connects TRBV2 to TRBJ2-7; tentative D call: TRBD2 (5 bases). The CDR3 loop spans 12 amino acids. The V gene lost 6 bases and the J gene lost 3 bases, with 9 bases spanning the gap. CDR1 SNHLY and CDR2 FYNNEI come from the germline V gene.

CDR3 DNA: TGTGCCAGCAGCTTAACGGGGGTGGCAGATACGCAGTATTTT. Translating it yields CASSLTGVADTQYF. J is TRBJ2-3 and V is TRBV7-9, with D perhaps TRBD2 (6 bases). The germline V and J ends were trimmed by 2 bases and 4 bases, with 10 bases remaining between them. Per germline, CDR1 SEHNR and CDR2 FQNEAQ (reference sequence). This CDR3 has 14 residues.

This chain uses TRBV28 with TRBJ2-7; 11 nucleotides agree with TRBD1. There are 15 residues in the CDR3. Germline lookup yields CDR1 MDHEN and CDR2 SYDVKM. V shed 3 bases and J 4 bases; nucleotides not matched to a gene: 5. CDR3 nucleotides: TGTGCCAGCAGTTTGCCGGACAGGGGGCTATACGAGCAGTACTTC. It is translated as CASSLPDRGLYEQYF. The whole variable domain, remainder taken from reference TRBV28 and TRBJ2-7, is DVKVTQSSRYLVKRTGEKVFLECVQDMDHENMFWYRQDPGLGLRLIYFSYDVKMKEKGDIPEGYSVSREKKERFSLILESASTNQTSMYLCASSLPDRGLYEQYFGPGTRLTVT.

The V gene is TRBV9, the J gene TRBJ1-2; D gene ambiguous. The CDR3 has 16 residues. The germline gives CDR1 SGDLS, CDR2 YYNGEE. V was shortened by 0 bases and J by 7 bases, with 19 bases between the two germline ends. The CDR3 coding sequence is TGTGCCAGCAGCGTAGTAATGGGTTCGTCTTCGGGTGGCTACACCTTC. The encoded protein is CASSVVMGSSSGGYTF.

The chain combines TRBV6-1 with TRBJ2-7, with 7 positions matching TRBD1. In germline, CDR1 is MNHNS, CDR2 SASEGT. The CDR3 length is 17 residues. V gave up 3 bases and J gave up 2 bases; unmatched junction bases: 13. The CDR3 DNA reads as TGTGCCAGCAGTGAGTCTTGGACAGGCCGCACCACCTACGAGCAGTACTTC. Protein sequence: CASSESWTGRTTYEQYF.

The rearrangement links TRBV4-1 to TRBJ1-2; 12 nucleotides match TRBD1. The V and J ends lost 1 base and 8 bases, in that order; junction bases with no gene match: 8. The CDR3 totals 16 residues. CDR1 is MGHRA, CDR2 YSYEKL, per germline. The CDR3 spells CASSQVGTGGSEGYTF. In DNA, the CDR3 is TGCGCCAGCAGCCAAGTCGGGACAGGGGGCTCTGAGGGCTACACCTTC.

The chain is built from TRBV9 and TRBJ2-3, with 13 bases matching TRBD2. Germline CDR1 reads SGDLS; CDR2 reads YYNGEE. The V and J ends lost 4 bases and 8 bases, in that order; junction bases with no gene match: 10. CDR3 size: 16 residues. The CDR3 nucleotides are TGTGCCAGCAGCTCAACTAGCGGGGGGGCAAGTGGTACGCAGTATTTT. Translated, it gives CASSSTSGGASGTQYF.

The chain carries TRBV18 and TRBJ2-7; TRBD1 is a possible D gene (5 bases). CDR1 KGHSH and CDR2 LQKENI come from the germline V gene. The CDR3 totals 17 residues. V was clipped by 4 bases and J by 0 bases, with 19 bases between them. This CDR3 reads CASSRLRQGLDSYEQYF. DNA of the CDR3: TGTGCCAGCTCACGACTTCGGCAGGGTCTGGACTCCTACGAGCAGTACTTC.

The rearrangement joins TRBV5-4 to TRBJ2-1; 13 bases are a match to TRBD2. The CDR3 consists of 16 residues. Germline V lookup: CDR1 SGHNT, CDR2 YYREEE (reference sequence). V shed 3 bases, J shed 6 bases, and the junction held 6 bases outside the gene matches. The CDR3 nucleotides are TGTGCCAGCAGCTCTTGGACTAGCGGGGGCCCCAATGAGCAGTTCTTC. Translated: CASSSWTSGGPNEQFF. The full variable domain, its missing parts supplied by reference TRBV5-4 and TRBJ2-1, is ETGVTQSPTHLIKTRGQQVTLRCSSQSGHNTVSWYQQALGQGPQFIFQYYREEENGRGNFPPRFSGLQFPNYSSELNVNALELDDSALYLCASSSWTSGGPNEQFFGPGTRLTVL.

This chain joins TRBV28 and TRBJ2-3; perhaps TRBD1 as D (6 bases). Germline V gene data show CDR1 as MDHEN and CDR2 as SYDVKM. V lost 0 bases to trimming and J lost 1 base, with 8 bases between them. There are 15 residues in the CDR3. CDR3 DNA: TGTGCCAGCAGTTTATGGAGACAGGGCACAGATACGCAGTATTTT. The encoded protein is CASSLWRQGTDTQYF.

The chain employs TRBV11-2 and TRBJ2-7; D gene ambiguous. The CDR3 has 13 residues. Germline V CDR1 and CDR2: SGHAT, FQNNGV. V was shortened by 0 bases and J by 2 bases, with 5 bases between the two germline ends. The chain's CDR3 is CASSLDRPYEQYF. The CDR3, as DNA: TGTGCCAGCAGCTTAGACAGACCCTACGAGCAGTACTTC.

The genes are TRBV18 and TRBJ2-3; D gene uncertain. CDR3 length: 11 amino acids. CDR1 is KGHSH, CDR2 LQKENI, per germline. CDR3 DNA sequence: TGTGAGGTCAGAAGCACAGATACGCAGTATTTT. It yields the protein CEVRSTDTQYF.

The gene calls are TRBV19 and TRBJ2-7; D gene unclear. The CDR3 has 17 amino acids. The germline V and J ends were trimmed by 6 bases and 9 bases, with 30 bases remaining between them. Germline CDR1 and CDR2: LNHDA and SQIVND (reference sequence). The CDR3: CASSISRIGSTQRLQYF. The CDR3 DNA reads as TGTGCCAGTAGCATATCCCGTATTGGGTCGACCCAACGGCTGCAGTACTTC.

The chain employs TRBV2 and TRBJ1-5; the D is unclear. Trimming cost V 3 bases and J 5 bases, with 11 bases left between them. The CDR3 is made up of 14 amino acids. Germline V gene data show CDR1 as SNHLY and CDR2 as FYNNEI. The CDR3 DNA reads TGTGCCAGCAGTGAGACGGCAGCAGATCAGCCCCAGCATTTT. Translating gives CASSETAADQPQHF.

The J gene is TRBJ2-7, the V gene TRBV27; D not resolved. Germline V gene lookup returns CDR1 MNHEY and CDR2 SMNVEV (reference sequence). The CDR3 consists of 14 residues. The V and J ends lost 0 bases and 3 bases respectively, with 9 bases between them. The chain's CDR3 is CASSLSLGFYEQYF. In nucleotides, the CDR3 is TGTGCCAGCAGTTTATCATTAGGATTCTACGAGCAGTACTTC.

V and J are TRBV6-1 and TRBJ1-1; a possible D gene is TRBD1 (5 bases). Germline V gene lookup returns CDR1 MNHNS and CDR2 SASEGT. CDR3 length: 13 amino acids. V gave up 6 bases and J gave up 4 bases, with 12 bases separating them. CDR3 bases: TGTGCCAGCAGGATGGGGGGTGGCACTGAAGCTTTCTTT. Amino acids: CASRMGGGTEAFF.

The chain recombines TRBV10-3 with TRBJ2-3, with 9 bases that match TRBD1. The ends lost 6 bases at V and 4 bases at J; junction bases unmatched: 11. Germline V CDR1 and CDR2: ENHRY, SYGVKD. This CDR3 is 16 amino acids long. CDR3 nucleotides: TGTGCCATCAGGAACCCGGGACAGGGAGTTGCAGATACGCAGTATTTT. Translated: CAIRNPGQGVADTQYF.

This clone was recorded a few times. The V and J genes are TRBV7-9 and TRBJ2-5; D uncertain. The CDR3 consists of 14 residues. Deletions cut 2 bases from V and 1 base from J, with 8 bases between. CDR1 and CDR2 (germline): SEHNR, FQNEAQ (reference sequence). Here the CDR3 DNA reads TGTGCCAGCAGCTTATTTGGGGTCCAAGAGACCCAGTACTTC. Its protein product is CASSLFGVQETQYF.

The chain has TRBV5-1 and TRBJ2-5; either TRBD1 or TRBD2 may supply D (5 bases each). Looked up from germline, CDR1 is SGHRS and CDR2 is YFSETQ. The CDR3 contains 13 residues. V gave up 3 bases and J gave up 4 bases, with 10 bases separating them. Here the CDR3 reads CASSSRGLETQYF. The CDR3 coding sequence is TGCGCCAGCAGCTCGAGGGGCTTAGAGACCCAGTACTTC.

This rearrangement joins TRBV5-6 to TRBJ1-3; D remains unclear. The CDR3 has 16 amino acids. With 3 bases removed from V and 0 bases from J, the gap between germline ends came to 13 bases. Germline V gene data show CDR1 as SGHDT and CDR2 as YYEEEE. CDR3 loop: CASSSPGISSGNTIYF. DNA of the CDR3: TGTGCCAGCAGCTCCCCGGGGATTTCCTCTGGAAACACCATATATTTT.

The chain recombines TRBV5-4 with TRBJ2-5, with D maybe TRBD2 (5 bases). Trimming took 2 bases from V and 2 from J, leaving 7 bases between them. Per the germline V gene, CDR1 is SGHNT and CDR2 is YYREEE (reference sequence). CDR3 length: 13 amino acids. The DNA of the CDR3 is TGTGCCAGCAGCTTAGACTATCAAGAGACCCAGTACTTC. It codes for CASSLDYQETQYF. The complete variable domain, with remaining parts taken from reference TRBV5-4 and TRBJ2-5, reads ETGVTQSPTHLIKTRGQQVTLRCSSQSGHNTVSWYQQALGQGPQFIFQYYREEENGRGNFPPRFSGLQFPNYSSELNVNALELDDSALYLCASSLDYQETQYFGPGTRLLVL.

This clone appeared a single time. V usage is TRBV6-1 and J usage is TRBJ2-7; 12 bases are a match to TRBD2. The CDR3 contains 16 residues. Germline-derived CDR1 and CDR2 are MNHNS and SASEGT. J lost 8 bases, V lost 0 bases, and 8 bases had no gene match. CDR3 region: CASSEALRTSGVKQYF. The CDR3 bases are TGTGCCAGCAGTGAAGCGCTACGGACTAGCGGGGTGAAGCAGTACTTC.

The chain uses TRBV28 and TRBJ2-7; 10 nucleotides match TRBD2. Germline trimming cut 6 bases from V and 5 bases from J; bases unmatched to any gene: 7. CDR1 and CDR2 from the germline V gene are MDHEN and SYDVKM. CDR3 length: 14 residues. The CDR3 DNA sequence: TGTGCCAGCAGCCCCACTAGCGGGGTTAACGAGCAGTACTTC. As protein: CASSPTSGVNEQYF.

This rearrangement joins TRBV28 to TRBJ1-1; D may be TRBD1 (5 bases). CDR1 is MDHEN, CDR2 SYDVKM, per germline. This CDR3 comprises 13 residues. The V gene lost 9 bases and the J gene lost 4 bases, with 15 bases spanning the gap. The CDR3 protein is CASLGQGGTEAFF. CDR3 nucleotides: TGTGCCAGTCTAGGGCAGGGCGGCACTGAAGCTTTCTTT.